This TCR beta chain is from a study of T-cell memory formation after mild COVID-19. Study background: TCR clusters showed largely donor specificity.

This clonotype appeared a few times. The antigen is not known. MiXCR, run by TCRdb on the 5' RACE reads, gives a single entry per CDR3 protein. The repertoire holds approximately 350,000 distinct CDR3 sequences, 25% to 30% seen once, with approximately 13% in the top ten. The CDR3 has 16 residues. V was pared by 0 bases and J by 3 bases, with 5 bases of the junction left unmatched. CDR1 is SGHRS and CDR2 is YFSETQ in the germline V gene. Study-wide results and limits: Pre-infection memory contained some responding clones, which suggested that cross-reactive memory had joined. CD4+ clones that contracted lay mainly in CM and EM; CD8+ ones lay in EMRA. Unconfirmed was the SARS-CoV-2 specificity of second-wave clones that peaked on day 37.

The rearrangement uses TRBV5-1 and TRBJ1-4, with 7 bases identical to TRBD1. The sequencing input was PBMCs or a T cell subset sorted from them (not recorded which). This clonotype was obtained from an adult woman who had mild COVID-19 (a few samples of this study predate the infection). Cell type and time point are not known. DNA of the CDR3: TGCGCCAGCAGCTTGGACAGGGGACGGGCTAATGAAAAACTGTTTTTT. Residues: CASSLDRGRANEKLFF. The full variable domain, rest sourced from reference TRBV5-1 and TRBJ1-4, is KAGVTQTPRYLIKTRGQQVTLSCSPISGHRSVSWYQQTPGQGLQFLFEYFSETQRNKGNFPGRFSGRQFSNSRSEMNVSTLELGDSALYLCASSLDRGRANEKLFFGSGTQLSVL.